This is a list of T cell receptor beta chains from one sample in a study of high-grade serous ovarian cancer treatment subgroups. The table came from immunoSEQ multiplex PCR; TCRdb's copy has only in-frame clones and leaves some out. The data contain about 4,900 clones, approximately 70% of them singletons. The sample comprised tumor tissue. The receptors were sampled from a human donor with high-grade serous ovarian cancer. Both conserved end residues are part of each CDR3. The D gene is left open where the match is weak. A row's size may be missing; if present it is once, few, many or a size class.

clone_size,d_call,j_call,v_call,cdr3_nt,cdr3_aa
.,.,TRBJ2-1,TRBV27,TGTGCCAGCAGTTTCTCAACCTACAATGAGCAGTTCTTC,CASSFSTYNEQFF
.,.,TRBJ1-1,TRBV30,TGTGCCTGGAGTGTACCGGTCTGGGCAGGGTGGACTGAAGCTTTCTTT,CAWSVPVWAGWTEAFF
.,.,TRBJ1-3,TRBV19,TGTGCCAGTAGTGTCAGGGTCCTCATCTCCGGAAACACCATATATTTT,CASSVRVLISGNTIYF
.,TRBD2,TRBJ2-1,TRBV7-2,TGTGCCAGCAGCCCCCCAGGAGCGGGAGCCTACAATGAGCAGTTCTTC,CASSPPGAGAYNEQFF
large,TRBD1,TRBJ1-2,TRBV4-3,TGCGCCAGCAGCCAAGTCTGGGACAGCAACTATGGCTACACCTTC,CASSQVWDSNYGYTF
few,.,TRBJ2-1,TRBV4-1,TGCGCCAGCAGCGTACTTGGACGGACCCTGAGCTCCTACAATGAGCAGTTCTTC,CASSVLGRTLSSYNEQFF
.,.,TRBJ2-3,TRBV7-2,TGTGCCAGCAGGCGAGATACAGATACGCAGTATTTT,CASRRDTDTQYF
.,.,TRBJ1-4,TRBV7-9,TGTGCCACCGGGACGGATAATGAAAAACTGTTTTTT,CATGTDNEKLFF
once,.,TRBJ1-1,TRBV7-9,TGTGCCAGCAGCCAAGTGTTTAAGGGGAACACTGAAGCTTTCTTT,CASSQVFKGNTEAFF
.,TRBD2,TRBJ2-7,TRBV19,TGTGCCAGTAGGCAAACCGGACTAGCGGGGACCTCCTACGAGCAGTACTTC,CASRQTGLAGTSYEQYF
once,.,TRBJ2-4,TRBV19,TGTGCCAGTAGTTATCGGTCCGGAACAAGGAACATTCAGTACTTC,CASSYRSGTRNIQYF
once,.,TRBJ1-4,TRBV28,TGTGCCAGCAGCCCCACGGTAGGGGCATTGGAAAAACTGTTTTTT,CASSPTVGALEKLFF
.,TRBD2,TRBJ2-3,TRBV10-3,TGTGCCATCAGTGAGGCCCCGGGACTAGCGGGAGTGTTAACAGATACGCAGTATTTT,CAISEAPGLAGVLTDTQYF
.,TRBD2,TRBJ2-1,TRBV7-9,TGTGCCAGCAGCGGCTGGGAGGGCGGGAGGGCAGGTGAGCAGTTCTTC,CASSGWEGGRAGEQFF
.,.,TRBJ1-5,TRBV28,TGTGCCAGCAGTTTACAGGGGAAGCCCCAGCATTTT,CASSLQGKPQHF
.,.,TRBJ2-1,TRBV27,TGTGCCAGCAAGAGGTGGGACAATGAGCAGTTCTTC,CASKRWDNEQFF
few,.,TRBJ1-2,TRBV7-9,TGTGCCAGCAGCTTAGACTATGGCTACACCTTC,CASSLDYGYTF
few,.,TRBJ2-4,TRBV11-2,TGTGCCAGCAGCCTCACCCAGCGGGCGCCAAAAAACATTCAGTACTTC,CASSLTQRAPKNIQYF
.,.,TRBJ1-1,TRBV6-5,TGTGCCAGCAGTTACGGGGGGGCTGGGACTGAAGCTTTCTTT,CASSYGGAGTEAFF
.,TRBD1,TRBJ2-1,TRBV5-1,TGCGCCAGCAGCCTCGGGACAGGCTCCTACAATGAGCAGTTCTTC,CASSLGTGSYNEQFF
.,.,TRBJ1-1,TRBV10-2,TGCGCCAGCAGTGAGTTGGGTTCACGGCCCGAGACTGAAGCTTTCTTT,CASSELGSRPETEAFF
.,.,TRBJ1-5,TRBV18,TGTGCCAGCTCACCTGCCAGAGTTGATCAGCCCCAGCATTTT,CASSPARVDQPQHF
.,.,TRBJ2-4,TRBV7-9,TGTGCCAGCAGCACCTGGACAGAATCAAACATTCAGTACTTC,CASSTWTESNIQYF
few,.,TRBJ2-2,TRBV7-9,TGTGCCAGCCGATTATCGTCCGGTACGGGATTATCGGGGACCGGGGAGCTGTTTTTT,CASRLSSGTGLSGTGELFF
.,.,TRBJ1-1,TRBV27,TGTGCCAGCAGTCCCTCCGGGGGTCTGGTGAACACTGAAGCTTTCTTT,CASSPSGGLVNTEAFF
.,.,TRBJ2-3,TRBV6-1,TGTGCCAGCAGTGAAGGGGTCACTAGCCCCACAGATACGCAGTATTTT,CASSEGVTSPTDTQYF
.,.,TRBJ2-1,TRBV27,TGTGCCAGCAGTTTATTGGCTCTAGCGAAGGTGAATGAGCAGTTCTTC,CASSLLALAKVNEQFF
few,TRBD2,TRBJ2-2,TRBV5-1,TGCGCCAGCGCAACCGGGACTAGCGGGAGTTACACCGGGGAGCTGTTTTTT,CASATGTSGSYTGELFF
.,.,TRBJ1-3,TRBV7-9,TGTGCCAGCAGCTCTTCCCTTGGAAACACCATATATTTT,CASSSSLGNTIYF
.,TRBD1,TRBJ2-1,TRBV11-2,TGTGCCAGCAGCCGACAGGGTCCTTCCTACAATGAGCAGTTCTTC,CASSRQGPSYNEQFF
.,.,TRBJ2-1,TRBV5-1,TGCGCCAGCAGCTTAGCGACCTACAATGAGCAGTTCTTC,CASSLATYNEQFF
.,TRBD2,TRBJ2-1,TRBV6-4,TGTGCCAGCAGTGCCTCTAGCGGGAGTGGGAATGAGCAGTTCTTC,CASSASSGSGNEQFF
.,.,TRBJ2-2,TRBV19,TGTGCCAGTAGAACAGGGTTTTACGCGAACACCGGGGAGCTGTTTTTT,CASRTGFYANTGELFF
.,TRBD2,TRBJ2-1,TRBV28,TGTGCCAGCAGTTTAGGGGGACTAGGCAATGAGCAGTTCTTC,CASSLGGLGNEQFF
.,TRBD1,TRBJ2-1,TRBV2,TGTGCCAGCAGTGAAACCGGGACAGTAGATGAGCAGTTCTTC,CASSETGTVDEQFF
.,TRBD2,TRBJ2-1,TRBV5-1,TGCGCCAGCAGCTTGGGACTAGCGGGAGGTGGTAGGGCCAATGAGCAGTTCTTC,CASSLGLAGGGRANEQFF
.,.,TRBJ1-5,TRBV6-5,TGTGCCAGCAGTTACTCGCGGAGCAATCAGCCCCAGCATTTT,CASSYSRSNQPQHF
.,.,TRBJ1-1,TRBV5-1,TGCGCCAGCAGCTTATCCCCCTCTGGGAACACTGAAGCTTTCTTT,CASSLSPSGNTEAFF
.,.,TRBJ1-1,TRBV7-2,TGTGCCAGCAGCTCCCGCAGGGGAGGCGAGGCTTTCTTT,CASSSRRGGEAFF
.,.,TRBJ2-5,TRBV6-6,TGTGCCAGCTCTAGTAAGGGTCCAGAGACCCAGTACTTC,CASSSKGPETQYF
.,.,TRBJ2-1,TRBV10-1,TGCGCCAGCAGTGATGTTGGGGGGAAGAATGAGCAGTTCTTC,CASSDVGGKNEQFF
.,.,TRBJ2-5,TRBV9,TGTGCCAGCAGCGTAGGTTGGATCCAAGAGACCCAGTACTTC,CASSVGWIQETQYF
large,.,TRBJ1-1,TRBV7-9,TGTGCCAGCAGCTTAGGTAGGGATTCTGAAGCTTTCTTT,CASSLGRDSEAFF
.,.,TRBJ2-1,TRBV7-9,TGTGCCAGCAGCTTAATTGGGTATGAGCAGTTCTTC,CASSLIGYEQFF
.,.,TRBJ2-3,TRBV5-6,TGTGCCAGCAGCTTGTGGAGAGGCACAGATACGCAGTATTTT,CASSLWRGTDTQYF
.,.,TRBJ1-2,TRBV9,TGTGCCAGCAGCGTAGGGCCCTATGGCTACACCTTC,CASSVGPYGYTF
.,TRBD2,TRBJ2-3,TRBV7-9,TGTGCCTGCCGAGCGGGAGTGTCTGTCGATACGCAGTATTTT,CACRAGVSVDTQYF
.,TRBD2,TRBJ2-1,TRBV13,TGTGCCAGCAGCTCCCCCCTCCGACTAGCGGGAGCTGAGCAGTTCTTC,CASSSPLRLAGAEQFF
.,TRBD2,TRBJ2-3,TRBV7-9,TGTGCCAGCAGCTTAGTGGTACTAGCGGGAGGGGACACAGATACGCAGTATTTT,CASSLVVLAGGDTDTQYF
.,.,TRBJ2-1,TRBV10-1,TGCGCCAGCGGGGGGATACTTGGGGATGAGCAGTTCTTC,CASGGILGDEQFF
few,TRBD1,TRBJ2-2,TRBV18,TGTGCCAGCTCACCTTATACAGGGGGCGCTTCCGGGGAGCTGTTTTTT,CASSPYTGGASGELFF
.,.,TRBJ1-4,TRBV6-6,TGTGCCAGCAGTACCACAGGGCTGGCGGGTGAAAAACTGTTTTTT,CASSTTGLAGEKLFF
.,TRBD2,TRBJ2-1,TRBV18,TGTGCCAGCTCACCCCTAGCGGGAGAAGGTCATGAGCAGTTCTTC,CASSPLAGEGHEQFF
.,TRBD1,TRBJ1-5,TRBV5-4,TGTGCCAGCAGGCGGACAGGGGGCGATCAGCCCCAGCATTTT,CASRRTGGDQPQHF
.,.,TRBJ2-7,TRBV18,TGTGCCAGCTCAATTCAGGGTTCTTACGAGCAGTACTTC,CASSIQGSYEQYF